Listed here is a single TCR beta chain. This CDR3 comprises 17 residues. The V end lost 0 bases, the J end lost 8 bases, and 22 bases lay between the germline ends. Germline V gives CDR1 LNHDA, CDR2 SQIVND (reference sequence). This specimen belongs to a study of technical replicates of blood from a handful of donors. Produced via immunoSEQ multiplex PCR; TCRdb's table is partial and in-frame only. The sample has approximately 82,000 clones; roughly 94% are singletons. The J gene is TRBJ1-2, the V gene TRBV19; D possibly corresponds to TRBD1 (6 bases). The material sequenced was T cells isolated from PBMCs. The receptor was derived from a human donor in good health. The CDR3 sequence: CASSIEGLGARVKGYTF. The CDR3 DNA sequence: TGTGCCAGTAGTATAGAAGGTTTGGGGGCGCGAGTGAAGGGCTACACCTTC.